The T cell receptor (beta chain) described here comes from a study of cytomegalovirus exposure and HLA in healthy donors. Study overall: Caucasian-associated ancestry cluster membership applied to about 80% of approximately 400 genotyped donors. Findings of the study overall: Analysis performed later showed TCR beta chains linked to HLA being more clonally expanded than equally common others.

About this clone: Antigen specificity is unknown.

Vbeta (60) and Jbeta (13) primers were used in the PCR. Repertoires were generated with immunoSEQ multiplex PCR, while TCRdb's copy carries only in-frame clones and drops some. The top ten hold roughly 5.6% of the sample, which has 80,000 or so clones, 55% to 75% seen once. The clonotype originates from a man younger than 40 in good health and CMV-seropositive. Sample: PBMCs.

CDR3 nucleotide sequence: TGTGCCAGCAGCTTTGCAGGGAATGAGCAGTTCTTC. This encodes CASSFAGNEQFF. The chain recombines TRBV7-9 with TRBJ2-1, with a tentative D call TRBD1 (5 bases). Looked up from germline, CDR1 is SEHNR and CDR2 is FQNEAQ (reference sequence). Trimming shortened V by 3 bases and J by 7 bases, and 7 bases separated the two germline ends. The CDR3 runs to 12 residues.